This note documents a single T cell receptor (beta chain) sequence. With 5 bases removed from V and 4 bases from J, the gap between germline ends came to 14 bases. The CDR3 sequence is 14 residues long. CDR1 and CDR2 (germline): SGHVS, FQNEAQ. The data were taken from a study of cytomegalovirus exposure and HLA in healthy donors. PCR involved 60 Vbeta and 13 Jbeta primers. Using immunoSEQ multiplex PCR, the repertoire was profiled, and TCRdb retains in-frame clones only, with some absent. The repertoire holds roughly 70,000 clones, with roughly 79% as singletons. The sequence was collected from a man in his fifties or sixties in good health and CMV-seronegative. Sequencing was performed on PBMCs. The V gene is TRBV7-8, the J gene TRBJ2-5, with TRBD1 as a possible D gene (6 bases). The CDR3 sequence: CASSPGAGAETQYF. The CDR3 coding sequence is TGTGCCAGCAGCCCAGGGGCAGGGGCAGAGACCCAGTACTTC.